This T cell receptor beta chain comes out of a study of siplizumab effects on memory and regulatory T cells. Broader study findings: Only a minor fraction of alloreactive clones mapped to unstimulated subsets. Naive T cells appeared more diverse than memory cells and seemed to be major alloresponse contributors.

Comment on this clone: Its antigen is currently unknown.

Assay: immunoSEQ multiplex PCR; the TCRdb copy retains only in-frame clones and omits some. Altogether approximately 82,000 clones are present, roughly 86% being singletons, with the ten largest covering 1.5%. In germline, CDR1 is SGHAT, CDR2 FQNNGV. The CDR3 spans 13 residues. Trimming cost V 5 bases and J 5 bases, with 12 bases left between them. The V gene is TRBV11-2, the J gene TRBJ2-5; D uncertain. The clonotype originates from a human donor in good health. Sequenced: Tregs sorted from blood. CDR3: CASSPTGIETQYF. The CDR3 DNA reads TGTGCCAGCAGCCCGACTGGGATTGAGACCCAGTACTTC.